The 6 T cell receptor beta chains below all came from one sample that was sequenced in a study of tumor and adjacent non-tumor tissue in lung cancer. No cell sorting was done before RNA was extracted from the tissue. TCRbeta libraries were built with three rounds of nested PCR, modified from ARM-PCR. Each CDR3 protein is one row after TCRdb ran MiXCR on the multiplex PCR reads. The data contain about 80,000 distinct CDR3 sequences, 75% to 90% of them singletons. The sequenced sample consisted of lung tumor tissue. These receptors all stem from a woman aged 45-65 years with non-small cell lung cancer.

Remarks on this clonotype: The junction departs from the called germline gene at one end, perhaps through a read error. DNA of the CDR3: TGTGCCAGCAGCAACACAGGGGACACAGTTACGCAATATTTT. Translating gives CASSNTGDTVTQYF. The chain uses TRBV7-9 and TRBJ2-3; 7 nucleotides line up with TRBD1. This CDR3 has 14 residues. CDR1 and CDR2 from the germline V gene are SEHNR and FQNEAQ (reference sequence).

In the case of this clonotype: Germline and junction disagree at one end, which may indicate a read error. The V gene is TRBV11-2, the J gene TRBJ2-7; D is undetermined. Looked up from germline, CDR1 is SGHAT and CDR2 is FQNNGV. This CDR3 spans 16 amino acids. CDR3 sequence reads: CASRLRGLPVSDDQYF. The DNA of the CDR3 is TGTGCCAGTAGGCTAAGAGGATTACCGGTCTCGGACGATCAGTACTTC.

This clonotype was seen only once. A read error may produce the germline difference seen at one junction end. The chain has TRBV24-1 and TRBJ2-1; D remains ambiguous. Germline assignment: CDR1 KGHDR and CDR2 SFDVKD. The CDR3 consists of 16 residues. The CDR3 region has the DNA TGTGCCACCAGCAAGGCCAGCAGCACATCCTACAATGACCAGTTCTTC. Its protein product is CATSKASSTSYNDQFF.

The CDR3 nucleotides are TGCACTACTAGAGATCTCAGGGACGACTCCTACGAGCAGTACTTC. It is translated as CTTRDLRDDSYEQYF. This chain connects TRBV20-1 to TRBJ2-7; D is perhaps TRBD1 or TRBD2 (5 bases each). The CDR3 covers 15 residues. In germline, CDR1 is DFQATT, CDR2 SNEGSKA (reference sequence).

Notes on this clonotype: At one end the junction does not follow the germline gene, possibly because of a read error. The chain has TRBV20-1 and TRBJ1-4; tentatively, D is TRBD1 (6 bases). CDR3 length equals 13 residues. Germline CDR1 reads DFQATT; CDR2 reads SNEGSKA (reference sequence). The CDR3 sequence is CNARQAAHEELFF. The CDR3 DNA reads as TGCAATGCTAGACAGGCGGCGCATGAAGAACTGTTTTTT.

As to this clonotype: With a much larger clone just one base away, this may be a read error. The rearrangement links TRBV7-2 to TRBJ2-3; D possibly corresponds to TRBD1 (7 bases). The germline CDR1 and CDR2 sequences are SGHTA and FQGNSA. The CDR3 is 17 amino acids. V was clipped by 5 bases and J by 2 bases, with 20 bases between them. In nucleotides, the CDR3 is TGTGCCAGCAGCCAGGGGGTCGGAGGGGCCCCCACAGATACGCAGTATTTT. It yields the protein CASSQGVGGAPTDTQYF.